This is a list of T cell receptor beta chains from one sample in a study of blood T cells in healthy people across ages. MiXCR was run by TCRdb on the 5' RACE reads, yielding one entry per CDR3 protein. The table includes approximately 800,000 distinct CDR3 sequences, about 61% detected once. Material for sequencing was blood. These receptors originate from a man aged 40-49 years in good health. Both conserved end residues are part of each CDR3. D genes are given only for firm matches. Clone size is stated in some rows and not others, as once, few, many or a class when expanded.

>-|-|TRBJ2-5|15|TRBV11-3
CASSLNRGVQETQYF
TGTGCCAGCAGCTTAAATCGAGGAGTTCAAGAGACCCAGTACTTC
>-|-|TRBJ2-3|16|TRBV29-1
CSVGQRRVHSTDTQYF
TGCAGCGTTGGTCAGAGGAGGGTCCATAGCACAGATACGCAGTATTTT
>-|-|TRBJ2-5|12|TRBV2
CASYHEGEIQYF
TGTGCCAGCTATCACGAGGGGGAAATCCAGTACTTC
>-|few|TRBJ2-5|12|TRBV29-1
CSVEVTQETQYF
TGCAGCGTTGAGGTAACACAAGAGACCCAGTACTTC
>-|-|TRBJ2-2|12|TRBV30
CAWSGSGGELFF
TGTGCCTGGAGTGGATCCGGCGGGGAGCTGTTTTTT
>-|-|TRBJ2-1|15|TRBV7-9
CASSLGTRGVNEQFF
TGTGCCAGCAGCTTAGGGACTAGGGGGGTGAATGAGCAGTTCTTC
>TRBD2|-|TRBJ2-5|15|TRBV6-2/TRBV6-3
CASSYPGLEVETQYF
TGTGCCAGCAGTTATCCCGGACTAGAGGTGGAGACCCAGTACTTC
>-|-|TRBJ2-7|12|TRBV20-1
CSAREDRSEQYF
TGCAGTGCTAGAGAAGATCGGTCGGAGCAGTACTTC
>TRBD1|few|TRBJ2-4|16|TRBV12-3/TRBV12-4
CASSSPGTGVLGSQYF
TGTGCCAGCTCCTCCCCCGGGACAGGGGTTTTAGGTTCCCAGTACTTC
>-|-|TRBJ1-6|15|TRBV4-1
CASSQGDTYNSPLHF
TGCGCCAGCAGCCAAGGAGATACTTATAATTCACCCCTCCACTTT
>-|-|TRBJ1-2|13|TRBV5-6
CASSLGLTSGYTF
TGTGCCAGCAGCTTGGGGTTAACTAGTGGCTACACCTTC
>TRBD1|few|TRBJ2-7|18|TRBV28
CASTPGDRGTIDHHEQYF
TGTGCCAGCACCCCTGGGGACAGGGGGACCATCGACCACCACGAGCAGTACTTC
>TRBD2|-|TRBJ2-5|14|TRBV20-1
CSVIAGGQGETQYF
TGCAGCGTTATAGCGGGGGGTCAGGGAGAGACCCAGTACTTC
>-|-|TRBJ1-2|12|TRBV12-3/TRBV12-4
CASSLQGSGYTF
TGTGCCAGCAGTTTACAGGGAAGCGGCTACACCTTC
>TRBD2|-|TRBJ2-3|16|TRBV2
CASATGGTSSTDTQYF
TGTGCCAGCGCCACGGGGGGGACTAGCAGCACAGATACGCAGTATTTT
>TRBD1|few|TRBJ2-3|15|TRBV7-9
CASSLVSQGADTQYF
TGTGCCAGCAGCTTAGTTTCCCAGGGGGCAGATACGCAGTATTTT
>TRBD1|-|TRBJ1-2|14|TRBV6-6
CASSPGTGGAGYTF
TGTGCCAGCAGTCCCGGGACAGGGGGCGCTGGCTACACCTTC
>TRBD1|once|TRBJ1-6|15|TRBV15
CATRDSRKPNSPLHF
TGTGCCACCCGGGACAGCCGAAAACCAAATTCACCCCTCCACTTT
>-|few|TRBJ2-4|12|TRBV3-1
CASSHEENIQYF
TGTGCCAGCAGCCACGAGGAAAACATTCAGTACTTC
>-|few|TRBJ2-7|14|TRBV6-2/TRBV6-3
CASSYASLSYEQYF
TGTGCCAGCAGTTACGCTAGTTTATCGTACGAGCAGTACTTC
>-|-|TRBJ2-1|16|TRBV28
CASSLSYGGPYNEQFF
TGTGCCAGCAGTTTATCATACGGCGGTCCCTACAATGAGCAGTTCTTC
>TRBD1|-|TRBJ2-3|16|TRBV7-9
CASSFDRDSPPDTQYF
TGTGCCAGCAGCTTCGACCGGGACAGTCCACCGGATACGCAGTATTTT
>-|-|TRBJ2-2|15|TRBV7-3
CASSLGLQNTGELFF
TGTGCCAGCAGCTTGGGACTGCAGAACACCGGGGAGCTGTTTTTT
>TRBD2|-|TRBJ2-7|16|TRBV12-3/TRBV12-4
CASSTAGTSGSYEQYF
TGTGCCAGCAGTACCGCCGGGACTAGCGGGAGCTACGAGCAGTACTTC
>-|-|TRBJ2-7|16|TRBV28
CASSLYVTDSTYEQYF
TGTGCCAGCAGTTTATATGTGACAGATTCAACCTACGAGCAGTACTTC
>TRBD1|-|TRBJ1-1|12|TRBV6-5
CASSYHRGMAFF
TGTGCCAGCAGTTACCACAGGGGGATGGCTTTCTTT
>TRBD1|few|TRBJ2-1|17|TRBV11-1
CASSLASMGTGANKQFF
TGTGCCAGCAGCTTAGCCTCCATGGGGACAGGGGCTAATAAGCAGTTCTTC
>TRBD2|-|TRBJ2-5|17|TRBV7-2
CASSSTTSGGIVETQYF
TGTGCCAGCAGCTCGACGACTAGCGGGGGTATAGTAGAGACCCAGTACTTC
>-|-|TRBJ1-1|13|TRBV4-3
CASSQEGGAGAFF
TGCGCCAGCAGCCAAGAGGGTGGGGCAGGAGCTTTCTTT
>TRBD1|-|TRBJ2-3|16|TRBV12-5
CASGLVGTDNTDTQYF
TGTGCTAGTGGTTTGGTAGGGACAGATAACACAGATACGCAGTATTTT
>-|-|TRBJ1-2|15|TRBV6-8
CASSYREQASGGYTF
TGTGCCAGCAGTTATCGAGAACAGGCCTCGGGCGGCTACACCTTC
>TRBD1|-|TRBJ1-1|13|TRBV29-1
CSVGGQDHTEAFF
TGCAGCGTGGGGGGACAGGACCACACTGAAGCTTTCTTT
>TRBD2|-|TRBJ2-7|16|TRBV2
CASGYPGLVSRNEQYF
TGTGCCAGCGGCTATCCGGGACTAGTGTCCCGCAATGAGCAGTACTTC
>TRBD1|-|TRBJ1-6|15|TRBV20-1
CSAVSGQLHNSPLHF
TGCAGTGCTGTCTCGGGACAGCTTCATAATTCACCCCTCCACTTT
>-|-|TRBJ2-2|17|TRBV5-1
CASSPGSNNANTGELFF
TGCGCCAGCAGCCCTGGATCTAATAACGCGAACACCGGGGAGCTGTTTTTT
>-|-|TRBJ1-4|17|TRBV4-2
CASSPGRKTSTNEKLFF
TGTGCCAGCAGCCCGGGACGGAAGACTTCAACTAATGAAAAACTGTTTTTT
>TRBD2|-|TRBJ2-3|17|TRBV15
CATSRVGGSWNTNTQYF
TGTGCCACCAGCAGAGTTGGCGGGAGCTGGAACACAAATACGCAGTATTTT
>-|few|TRBJ2-4|17|TRBV4-2
CASSQDPGEGAKNIQYF
TGTGCCAGCAGCCAAGATCCAGGGGAGGGGGCCAAAAACATTCAGTACTTC
>-|few|TRBJ2-7|14|TRBV7-2
CASSVRDGSYEQYF
TGTGCCAGCAGCGTTAGGGACGGATCCTACGAGCAGTACTTC
>-|-|TRBJ1-2|16|TRBV6-5
CASSYSNPGRDNGYTF
TGTGCCAGCAGTTACTCGAACCCTGGCAGGGACAATGGCTACACCTTC
>-|-|TRBJ2-5|14|TRBV15
CATSLDRSQETQYF
TGTGCCACCAGTTTAGACAGGAGTCAAGAGACCCAGTACTTC
>TRBD1|many|TRBJ1-1|13|TRBV7-2
CASSFGQGAQAFF
TGTGCCAGCAGCTTTGGACAGGGGGCTCAAGCTTTCTTT
>TRBD1|-|TRBJ2-5|16|TRBV7-8
CASSLVVRGSQETQYF
TGTGCCAGCAGCTTAGTGGTCAGGGGGAGCCAAGAGACCCAGTACTTC
>-|-|TRBJ1-5|14|TRBV28
CASRTGTSNQPQHF
TGTGCCAGCAGGACGGGGACTAGCAATCAGCCCCAGCATTTT
>TRBD1|-|TRBJ2-5|14|TRBV7-9
CAEEDRGKEETQYF
TGTGCCGAGGAGGACAGGGGAAAGGAAGAGACCCAGTACTTC
>-|-|TRBJ1-2|15|TRBV3-1
CASSQDLGGGYGYTF
TGTGCCAGCAGCCAAGATCTCGGGGGAGGCTATGGCTACACCTTC
>TRBD1|-|TRBJ2-2|15|TRBV29-1
CSAWTGSANTGELFF
TGCAGCGCATGGACAGGCTCCGCGAACACCGGGGAGCTGTTTTTT
>-|few|TRBJ2-3|15|TRBV4-2
CASSPSGGGADTQYF
TGTGCCAGCAGCCCCTCCGGCGGCGGAGCAGATACGCAGTATTTT
>TRBD1|-|TRBJ1-5|16|TRBV7-9
CASSLAGGQGGQPQHF
TGTGCCAGCAGCTTAGCGGGGGGACAGGGGGGTCAGCCCCAGCATTTT
>-|-|TRBJ2-7|14|TRBV4-2
CASSQDRASNEQYF
TGTGCCAGCAGCCAAGATCGGGCTTCCAATGAGCAGTACTTC